This is a list of T cell receptor beta chains from one sample in a study of early T cells in non-severe SARS-CoV-2 infection. TCRdb independently ran MiXCR on the 5' RACE reads; one entry per CDR3 protein. Counted here are about 56,000 distinct CDR3 sequences, roughly 10% occurring once; the ten biggest clones make up 5.5% to 7.5%. Source material: whole blood. Receptors originate from an adult who was a healthcare worker with PCR-confirmed SARS-CoV-2 infection or an uninfected control (not recorded which). Both conserved end residues are part of each CDR3. The D gene is left open where the match is weak. Rows may omit the clone size; those that give it use once, few, many or a size class.

NA	TRBV27	TRBJ2-2	NA	CASSFIVPGELFF	TGTGCCAGCAGTTTCATAGTTCCCGGGGAGCTGTTTTTT
NA	TRBV6-2/TRBV6-3	TRBJ2-7	many	CASRLSGAYEQYF	TGTGCCAGCAGGCTTAGCGGAGCCTACGAGCAGTACTTC
NA	TRBV10-3	TRBJ2-1	many	CAIDGLNDNEQFF	TGTGCCATCGACGGACTAAATGACAATGAGCAGTTCTTC
NA	TRBV3-1	TRBJ1-2	many	CASSQGGQAYGYTF	TGTGCCAGCAGCCAAGGAGGCCAGGCCTATGGCTACACCTTC
NA	TRBV21-1	TRBJ2-3	few	CASSARSSAQYF	TGTGCCAGCAGCGCGAGATCTTCGGCGCAGTATTTT
NA	TRBV2	TRBJ1-1	few	CASSEGGHTEAFF	TGTGCCAGCAGTGAGGGGGGGCACACTGAAGCTTTCTTT
NA	TRBV11-2	TRBJ2-3	NA	CASSLSGPSTDTQYF	TGTGCCAGCAGCTTGAGCGGGCCAAGCACAGATACGCAGTATTTT
NA	TRBV18	TRBJ2-7	many	CASSPPSDYEQYF	TGTGCCAGCTCACCACCCTCCGACTACGAGCAGTACTTC
NA	TRBV3-1	TRBJ2-1	NA	CASSAGRGYNEQFF	TGTGCCAGCAGCGCCGGCCGGGGTTACAATGAGCAGTTCTTC
TRBD1	TRBV5-4	TRBJ1-1	NA	CASSRGTANTEAFF	TGTGCCAGCAGCCGAGGGACAGCCAACACTGAAGCTTTCTTT
NA	TRBV29-1	TRBJ1-1	many	CSAAEDSHTEAFF	TGCAGCGCTGCCGAGGACAGCCACACTGAAGCTTTCTTT
NA	TRBV18	TRBJ2-2	many	CASSPYRGGRNTGELFF	TGTGCCAGCTCACCATACCGTGGGGGGCGCAACACCGGGGAGCTGTTTTTT
NA	TRBV20-1	TRBJ2-1	few	CSARHRVESYNEQFF	TGCAGTGCCAGACACAGGGTGGAGTCCTACAATGAGCAGTTCTTC
TRBD2	TRBV9	TRBJ2-7	NA	CASSTSGSSLEQYF	TGTGCCAGCAGCACTAGCGGGAGTTCGCTCGAGCAGTACTTC
NA	TRBV7-9	TRBJ2-7	NA	CASSLGSAYEQYF	TGTGCCAGCAGCTTAGGGTCCGCCTACGAGCAGTACTTC
TRBD1	TRBV2	TRBJ1-5	NA	CASSSDRGNQPQHF	TGTGCCAGCAGTTCCGACAGGGGTAATCAGCCCCAGCATTTT
NA	TRBV7-2	TRBJ1-1	NA	CASSLDGRVGRNTEAFF	TGTGCCAGCAGCTTAGATGGCCGGGTAGGACGGAACACTGAAGCTTTCTTT
TRBD2	TRBV4-3	TRBJ2-7	few	CASSRTSAIYEQYF	TGCGCCAGCAGCCGGACTAGCGCTATCTACGAGCAGTACTTC
NA	TRBV4-1	TRBJ2-7	NA	CASSQDMTSEQYF	TGCGCCAGCAGCCAAGATATGACGTCCGAGCAGTACTTC
NA	TRBV5-4	TRBJ2-3	many	CASSLLARSLTGDTQYF	TGTGCCAGCAGCTTGCTCGCCCGATCGTTGACAGGAGATACGCAGTATTTT
TRBD1	TRBV5-4	TRBJ2-3	NA	CASSLEGQLGNTQYF	TGTGCCAGCAGCTTGGAGGGACAGCTGGGGAATACGCAGTATTTT
NA	TRBV4-3	TRBJ2-3	NA	CASSQDMSGSTDTQYF	TGCGCCAGCAGCCAAGATATGAGCGGGAGCACAGATACGCAGTATTTT
NA	TRBV12-3/TRBV12-4	TRBJ2-1	NA	CASSFLSYNEQFF	TGTGCCAGCAGTTTTCTCTCCTACAATGAGCAGTTCTTC
NA	TRBV7-8	TRBJ2-4	many	CASSLDGKNIQYF	TGTGCCAGCAGCTTGGACGGCAAAAACATTCAGTACTTC
TRBD2	TRBV29-1	TRBJ2-7	many	CSVEDQRGTYEQYF	TGCAGCGTTGAAGACCAGCGGGGGACCTACGAGCAGTACTTC
TRBD2	TRBV10-2	TRBJ2-4	NA	CASTGRGELAKNIQYF	TGCGCCAGCACCGGGCGGGGGGAGTTAGCCAAAAACATTCAGTACTTC
NA	TRBV6-5	TRBJ1-1	NA	CASSTHGILNTEAFF	TGTGCCAGCAGTACTCACGGGATTCTGAACACTGAAGCTTTCTTT
NA	TRBV6-6	TRBJ1-1	NA	CASSPPTRNTEAFF	TGTGCCAGCAGTCCCCCGACTCGGAACACTGAAGCTTTCTTT
NA	TRBV3-1	TRBJ2-3	NA	CASSQDPDSGTQYF	TGTGCCAGCAGCCAAGACCCTGATTCGGGCACGCAGTATTTT
NA	TRBV14	TRBJ1-2	few	CASSQDGGRARRFSYGYTF	TGTGCCAGCAGCCAAGATGGGGGCAGAGCCAGACGATTTAGCTATGGCTACACCTTC